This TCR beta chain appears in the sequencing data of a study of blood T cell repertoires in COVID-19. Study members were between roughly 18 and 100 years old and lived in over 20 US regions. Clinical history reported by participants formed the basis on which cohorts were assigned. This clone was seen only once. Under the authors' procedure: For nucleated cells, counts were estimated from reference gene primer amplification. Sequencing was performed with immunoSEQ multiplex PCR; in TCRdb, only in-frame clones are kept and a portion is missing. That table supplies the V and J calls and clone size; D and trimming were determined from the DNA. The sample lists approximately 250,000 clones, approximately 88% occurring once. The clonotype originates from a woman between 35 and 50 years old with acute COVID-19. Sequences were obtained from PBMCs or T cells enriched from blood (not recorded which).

The CDR3 reads CASIQPGQGAYNEQFF. The CDR3 nucleotides read TGTGCCAGCATTCAGCCGGGACAGGGGGCATACAATGAGCAGTTCTTC. This chain links TRBV27 with TRBJ2-1, with 12 bases that match TRBD1. Germline CDR1 and CDR2: MNHEY and SMNVEV (reference sequence). V shed 7 bases, J shed 4 bases, and the junction held 8 bases outside the gene matches. The CDR3 spans 16 residues.